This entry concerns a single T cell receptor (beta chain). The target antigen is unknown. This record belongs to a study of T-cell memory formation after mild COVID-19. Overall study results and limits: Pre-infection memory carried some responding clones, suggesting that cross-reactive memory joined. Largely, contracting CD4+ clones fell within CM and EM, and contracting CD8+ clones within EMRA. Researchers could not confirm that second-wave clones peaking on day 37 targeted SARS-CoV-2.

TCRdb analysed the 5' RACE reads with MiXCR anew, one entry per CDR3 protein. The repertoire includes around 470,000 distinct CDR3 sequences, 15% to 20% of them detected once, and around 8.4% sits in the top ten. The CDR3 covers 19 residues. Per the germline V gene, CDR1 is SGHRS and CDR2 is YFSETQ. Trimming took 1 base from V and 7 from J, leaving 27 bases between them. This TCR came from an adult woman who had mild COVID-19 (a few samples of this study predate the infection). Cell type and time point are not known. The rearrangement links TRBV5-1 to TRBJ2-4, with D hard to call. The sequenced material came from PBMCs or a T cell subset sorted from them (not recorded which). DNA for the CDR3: TGCGCCAGCAGCTTGAGTCCCACCCTAAAGGGCCTAGGAACCAACATTCAGTACTTC. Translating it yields CASSLSPTLKGLGTNIQYF.